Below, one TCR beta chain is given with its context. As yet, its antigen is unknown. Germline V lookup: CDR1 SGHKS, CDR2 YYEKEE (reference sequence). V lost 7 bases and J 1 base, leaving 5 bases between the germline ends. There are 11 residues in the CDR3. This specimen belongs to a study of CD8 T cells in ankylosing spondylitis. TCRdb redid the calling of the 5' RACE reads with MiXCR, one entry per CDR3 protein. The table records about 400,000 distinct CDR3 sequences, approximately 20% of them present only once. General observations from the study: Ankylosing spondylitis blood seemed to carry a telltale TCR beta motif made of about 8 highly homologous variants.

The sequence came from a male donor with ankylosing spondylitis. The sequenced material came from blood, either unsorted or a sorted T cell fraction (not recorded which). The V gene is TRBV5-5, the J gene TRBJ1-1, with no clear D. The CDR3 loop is CASHTNTEAFF. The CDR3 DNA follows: TGTGCCAGCCACACGAACACTGAAGCTTTCTTT.